Listed below are T cell receptor beta chains from one sample, sequenced in a study of resident and recirculating memory T cells in vitiligo. Clones were sequenced by immunoSEQ multiplex PCR, and TCRdb holds only the in-frame ones, with some missing. Of about 42,000 clones listed, about nine tenths are singletons. The sample taken for sequencing was blood. The receptors originated from a male donor with vitiligo. The CDR3 runs from the conserved cysteine through the conserved F or W. A D gene is named only where the DNA matches it firmly. The listing skips clone size in some rows; elsewhere it reads once, few, many or a size class.

j_call d_call clone_size v_call cdr3_nt cdr3_aa
TRBJ1-5 TRBD1 - TRBV4-3 TGCGCCAGCAGCCAAGATACTGGGCAGGGGGGTCAGCCCCAGCATTTT CASSQDTGQGGQPQHF
TRBJ1-6 TRBD1 - TRBV28 TGTGCCAGTGGGGACAGAATGAATTCACCCCTCCACTTT CASGDRMNSPLHF
TRBJ2-3 - once TRBV4-1 TGCGCCAGCAGCCTTAGTGGGTCGGCGGGGCTTAGCACAGATACGCAGTATTTT CASSLSGSAGLSTDTQYF
TRBJ1-2 - - TRBV18 TGTGCCAGCTCACCAGGCAGGGGTAATGGCTACACCTTC CASSPGRGNGYTF
TRBJ1-6 - - TRBV7-2 TGTGCCAGCACACCTGCGGAGGGGAGCTCCTATAATTCACCCCTCCACTTT CASTPAEGSSYNSPLHF
TRBJ1-2 TRBD1 - TRBV30 TGCGGAATGGGACAGATTAACTATGGCTACACCTTC CGMGQINYGYTF
TRBJ1-1 TRBD1 once TRBV2 TGTGCCAGCAGTGGACAGGGGATAATGAACACTGAAGCTTTCTTT CASSGQGIMNTEAFF
TRBJ2-7 - - TRBV15 TGTGCCACCAGCAGAGATGCAGGGTACGAGCAGTACTTC CATSRDAGYEQYF
TRBJ2-7 - - TRBV6-5 TGTGCCAGCAGCATAGGGGGGGCCCACGAGCAGTACTTC CASSIGGAHEQYF
TRBJ2-5 - - TRBV5-1 TGCGCCAGCAGAGGAGGGTCAGGGCAAGAGACCCAGTACTTC CASRGGSGQETQYF
TRBJ1-1 - - TRBV29-1 TGCAGCGTTGAAGTAGTGGGCACGAACACTGAAGCTTTCTTT CSVEVVGTNTEAFF
TRBJ2-2 TRBD2 - TRBV5-1 TGCGCCAGCAGCAAGGGACTATCGAACACCGGGGAGCTGTTTTTT CASSKGLSNTGELFF
TRBJ2-3 TRBD2 - TRBV4-3 TGCGCCAGCAGCCAAGACCGAGCGGGGGGTTGGGGGGATACGCAGTATTTT CASSQDRAGGWGDTQYF
TRBJ1-1 TRBD1 once TRBV2 TGTGCCAGCGGGATACAGGGGTACACTGAAGCTTTCTTT CASGIQGYTEAFF
TRBJ2-7 TRBD2 - TRBV7-8 TGTGCCAGCAGCTTAGGGACTAGCGGGGAATCCTACGAGCAGTACTTC CASSLGTSGESYEQYF
TRBJ2-7 TRBD2 - TRBV7-2 TGTGCCAGCAGTTTTCGTCCGGGACTAGCGGGGGAGGAGCAGTACTTC CASSFRPGLAGEEQYF
TRBJ2-7 TRBD2 - TRBV27 TGTGCCAGCAGGGGACTAGCCCTGTACGAGCAGTACTTC CASRGLALYEQYF
TRBJ1-2 - - TRBV9 TGTGCCAGCCTGGGGATTAGACTGGGGGGCTATGGCTACACCTTC CASLGIRLGGYGYTF